Shown below are 10 T cell receptor beta chains from a single sample sequenced in a study of cytomegalovirus exposure and HLA in healthy donors. The PCR was carried out with 60 Vbeta primers and 13 Jbeta primers. Repertoires were generated with immunoSEQ multiplex PCR, while TCRdb's copy carries only in-frame clones and drops some. The sample shows over 30,000 clones, about 67% of them seen only once. Sequenced: PBMCs. These receptors were collected from a middle-aged man in good health and CMV-seropositive.

V is TRBV9 and J is TRBJ2-7, with D tentatively TRBD2 (6 bases). The CDR3 extends over 13 amino acids. CDR1 and CDR2 (germline): SGDLS, YYNGEE. V lost 4 bases and J lost 6, with 14 bases in between. The CDR3 here is CASSPPSGREQYF. The CDR3 bases are TGTGCCAGCAGCCCTCCGAGCGGGCGCGAGCAGTACTTC.

The chain is built from TRBV19 and TRBJ1-4; 7 bases map to TRBD1. This CDR3 region has 17 residues. CDR1 LNHDA and CDR2 SQIVND come from the germline V gene (reference sequence). Trimming at V came to 6 bases and at J to 10 bases, leaving 20 bases not matched to a gene. This chain's CDR3 is CASSPGGPGPQGGKLFF. DNA for the CDR3: TGTGCCAGTAGCCCAGGGGGACCCGGGCCACAGGGTGGAAAACTGTTTTTT.

This clone was counted a few times. The V call is TRBV19, the J call TRBJ1-2; D possibly corresponds to TRBD1 (6 bases). Germline CDR1 and CDR2: LNHDA and SQIVND (reference sequence). Trimming pared 7 bases from V and 4 bases from J, leaving 13 bases between. The CDR3 spans 13 residues. For the CDR3, the DNA is TGTGCCAGTAAGGGGCAGGGGACCTATGGCTACACCTTC. It is translated as CASKGQGTYGYTF.

V gene TRBV5-1 combines with J gene TRBJ1-6; no clear D. Germline V lookup: CDR1 SGHRS, CDR2 YFSETQ. The CDR3 is 12 residues long. V shed 7 bases and J shed 7 bases, with 9 bases lying between them. The CDR3 here is CASGEVNSPLHF. The CDR3 nucleotides are TGCGCCAGCGGGGAGGTCAATTCACCCCTCCACTTT.

The gene calls are TRBV5-1 and TRBJ1-1; TRBD1 is a possible D gene (5 bases). Germline CDR1 is SGHRS and CDR2 is YFSETQ. The CDR3 totals 14 residues. The ends were cut back, 4 bases at V and 1 base at J, with 11 bases in the middle. CDR3 sequence: CASSPGTGNTEAFF. The CDR3 DNA is TGCGCCAGCAGCCCCGGGACTGGGAACACTGAAGCTTTCTTT.

The chain joins TRBV11-3 to TRBJ2-5; 7 nucleotides align to TRBD1. Near its end, the DNA agrees better with TRBJ2-7, so the J call may be wrong. The CDR3 has 12 amino acids. Germline V gene sequence: CDR1 SGHNT, CDR2 YENEEA. CDR3 DNA: TGTGCCAGCCAGGGGGACACTTACGAGCAGTACTTC. As protein: CASQGDTYEQYF.

This clone was seen a handful of times. The chain links TRBV9 to TRBJ1-1; TRBD1 aligns across 9 bases. Germline CDR1 reads SGDLS; CDR2 reads YYNGEE. V shed 0 bases and J 7 bases; nucleotides not matched to a gene: 7. The CDR3 sequence is 15 residues long. The CDR3 protein is CASSVDLTGGGEAFF. In DNA form, the CDR3 reads TGTGCCAGCAGCGTAGACCTGACAGGGGGTGGTGAAGCTTTCTTT.

V usage is TRBV18 and J usage is TRBJ1-1; D uncertain. Germline V gives CDR1 KGHSH, CDR2 LQKENI. The CDR3 consists of 12 residues. V was shortened by 2 bases and J by 7 bases, with 8 bases between the two germline ends. The CDR3 loop reads CASSPTSGEAFF. The CDR3 coding sequence is TGTGCCAGCTCACCAACATCAGGTGAAGCTTTCTTT.

The chain is built from TRBV21-1 and TRBJ2-1; the table names TRBD1, a call not compared with the DNA. TRBV21-1 is given as a pseudogene. The CDR3 contains 16 residues. The CDR3 DNA reads as TGTGCCAGCAGCGCCAAACAGGGACAGGCCGCCAATGAGCAGTTCTTC. Its translation is CASSAKQGQAANEQFF.

The chain combines TRBV7-3 with TRBJ2-1; no clear D. V was pared by 5 bases and J by 4 bases, with 12 bases between. Germline values: CDR1 SGHTA, CDR2 FQGTGA. CDR3 length: 14 residues. The CDR3 DNA follows: TGTGCCAGCAGCCCCAGTGCGGCGTACAATGAGCAGTTCTTC. Translation gives CASSPSAAYNEQFF.